This T cell receptor beta chain stems from a study of T-cell reconstitution after alpha-beta-depleted transplantation in children. Study-wide points: At day 60, the high TCRbeta diversity found in some patients originated from recipient T cells and thymic progenitors that had survived.

In the case of this clonotype: Its specificity is not known.

TCRbeta library preparation incorporated unique molecular identifiers. TCRdb re-called the PCR reads through MiXCR, storing one row per CDR3 protein. The table lists about 580,000 distinct CDR3 sequences, roughly 23% of them singletons. The sequence derives from a boy younger than two who had a stem cell transplant for acute myeloid leukemia, so the T cells may come from the graft donor. Material: PBMCs, mostly from graft donor cells, obtained 360 days after TCRalphabeta/CD19-depleted stem cell transplant.

Here the CDR3 reads CASRRGGGGETQYF. Written as DNA, the CDR3 is TGTGCCTCGCGCCGAGGCGGGGGTGGAGAGACCCAGTACTTC. The genes are TRBV12-3 or TRBV12-4 and TRBJ2-5, with TRBD2 identical over 7 bases. J gave up 4 bases and V 11 bases, and 13 bases lay outside the gene matches. The length of the CDR3 is 14 residues.